A selection of T cell receptor beta chains follows, all from one sample in a study of CD8 T cells in Susac syndrome. TCRdb analysed the immunoSEQ multiplex PCR reads with MiXCR anew, one entry per CDR3 protein. The sample contains 170,000 or so distinct CDR3 sequences, 90% to 95% of which appear only once. Sequencing was performed on CD4+ T cells from PBMCs. Every receptor here comes from a human donor with multiple sclerosis. Both conserved end residues are trimmed from each CDR3. Fields, in order: J gene, V gene, clone size, CDR3 protein. Part of the rows lack a size; the others show once, few, many or a class for expanded clones.

TRBJ1-2 TRBV5-1 few ASRPGQVANYGYT
TRBJ1-5 TRBV4-1 NA ASSQAATGLNQPQH
TRBJ2-7 TRBV28 NA ASRIGTGYEQY
TRBJ2-5 TRBV7-2 NA ASSPAVSGAPRQETQY
TRBJ1-5 TRBV2 NA ASRRGLPSQPQH
TRBJ1-3 TRBV23-1 NA ASSQEHRDRLDVSGNTIY
TRBJ2-7 TRBV28 NA ASSLSFGGTSEQY
TRBJ1-4 TRBV11-2 NA ASSLVRGASNEKLF
TRBJ1-6 TRBV23-1 NA ASSQSQALLNSPLH
TRBJ1-1 TRBV28 NA ASSVLPPGKRNTEAF
TRBJ2-7 TRBV30 NA AWSKRGRLHYEQY
TRBJ2-2 TRBV20-1 few SARDPNTGELF
TRBJ1-3 TRBV28 NA ASSRGFSGNTIY
TRBJ2-1 TRBV9 few ASSVQVGNEQF
TRBJ1-2 TRBV5-1 NA ASSWTPDNYGYT
TRBJ2-7 TRBV7-2 NA ASSPEGLPYEQY
TRBJ1-5 TRBV10-3 few AISESWQYQPQH
TRBJ1-1 TRBV15 NA ATSRQQNTEAF
TRBJ1-2 TRBV6-5 NA ASSYQQGTKRRYT
TRBJ2-1 TRBV20-1 NA SAILAAKTYNEQF
TRBJ2-7 TRBV30 NA AWSTANLYEQY
TRBJ1-1 TRBV19 NA ASSRRGVNTEAF
TRBJ2-2 TRBV10-2 NA ASSVGQGAGELF
TRBJ1-4 TRBV20-1 NA SARRAGATTNEKLF
TRBJ1-2 TRBV28 NA ASSTRGRGQDYT
TRBJ2-5 TRBV6-2/TRBV6-3 NA ASRDGETQY
TRBJ2-3 TRBV12-3/TRBV12-4 once ASTLGGVTDTQY
TRBJ2-2 TRBV18 few ASSLDSGELF
TRBJ2-2 TRBV7-2 NA ASSRLTGTQNTGELF
TRBJ1-1 TRBV10-3 NA AISGMLNTEAF
TRBJ1-2 TRBV28 once ASRGTGPVEGYT
TRBJ1-2 TRBV5-6 NA ASSLSINYGYT
TRBJ1-1 TRBV2 once AGLATPGTEAF
TRBJ1-5 TRBV25-1 NA ASSEPGGEQPQH
TRBJ2-2 TRBV12-5 NA ASGPGRDSNTGELF
TRBJ1-1 TRBV4-3 NA ASSSRTGRVTEAF
TRBJ1-2 TRBV24-1 NA ATSAYDYGYT
TRBJ2-7 TRBV7-2 NA ASSPYLTGSYEQY
TRBJ2-1 TRBV6-2/TRBV6-3 once ASSRDSGANEQF
TRBJ2-5 TRBV3-1 NA ASSRGQGPETQY
TRBJ2-3 TRBV6-2/TRBV6-3 once ASSYSTASGFYTQY